The 14 T cell receptor beta chains reported below all come from one sample, sequenced in a study of T cell responses to AZD1222 COVID-19 vaccine. Sequencing used immunoSEQ multiplex PCR; TCRdb keeps in-frame clones, though not all of them. The sample shows some 72,000 clones, about 90% of them seen only once. This sample comprised peripheral blood, obtained on day 0 of MenACWY control vaccination. Every receptor here comes from an adult in good health.

The chain couples TRBV11-2 to TRBJ1-4, with a tentative D call TRBD1 (6 bases). Germline lookup yields CDR1 SGHAT and CDR2 FQNNGV. The length of the CDR3 is 14 residues. V was pared by 4 bases and J by 5 bases, with 11 bases between. Here the CDR3 DNA reads TGTGCCAGCAGCTGGGGGGGGGCGAATGAAAAACTGTTTTTT. Protein product: CASSWGGANEKLFF.

The chain uses TRBV19 and TRBJ2-7, with unresolved D. Trimming took 2 bases from V and 3 from J, leaving 11 bases between them. The germline V gene encodes CDR1 LNHDA and CDR2 SQIVND (reference sequence). The CDR3 sequence is 14 residues long. This CDR3 reads CASSISSVSYEQYF. CDR3 sequence (DNA): TGTGCCAGTAGTATAAGCAGCGTTAGCTACGAGCAGTACTTC.

V and J are TRBV28 and TRBJ2-1; weak D call: TRBD2 (5 bases). The CDR3 is 15 amino acids. The germline V gene has CDR1 MDHEN and CDR2 SYDVKM. Trimming stripped 4 bases from V and 5 bases from J, with 15 bases between. CDR3 in amino acids: CASSSTRTPNNEQFF. The CDR3 DNA reads TGTGCCAGCAGTTCCACGCGGACTCCAAACAATGAGCAGTTCTTC. The full variable domain, in which reference TRBV28 and TRBJ2-1 provide the parts outside the CDR3, is DVKVTQSSRYLVKRTGEKVFLECVQDMDHENMFWYRQDPGLGLRLIYFSYDVKMKEKGDIPEGYSVSREKKERFSLILESASTNQTSMYLCASSSTRTPNNEQFFGPGTRLTVL.

This chain uses TRBV24-1 with TRBJ2-7; D gene unclear. Trimming took off 7 bases at V and 6 bases at J, with 9 bases between the two ends. Germline CDR1 is KGHDR and CDR2 is SFDVKD. The CDR3 length is 11 residues. The CDR3 here is CATSLGFEQYF. The CDR3 DNA is TGTGCCACCAGCCTCGGATTCGAGCAGTACTTC.

V is TRBV6-2 or TRBV6-3 and J is TRBJ2-1; TRBD2 matches at 14 bases. The trim removed 4 bases at V and 4 bases at J, leaving 15 bases unmatched. The germline V gene has CDR1 MNHEY and CDR2 SVGEGT. The CDR3 extends over 20 amino acids. The CDR3 DNA reads as TGTGCCAGCAGTTTCACTTCGCGCGGGACTAGCGGGAGTAGTTACAATGAGCAGTTCTTC. This translates into CASSFTSRGTSGSSYNEQFF.

The V and J genes are TRBV27 and TRBJ2-7; 8 bases line up with TRBD1. The V and J ends lost 6 bases and 0 bases, in that order; junction bases with no gene match: 4. This CDR3 has 14 amino acids. Per germline, CDR1 MNHEY and CDR2 SMNVEV (reference sequence). In DNA, the CDR3 is TGTGCCAGCAGGGGACAGGCGAGCTCCTACGAGCAGTACTTC. It translates to CASRGQASSYEQYF.

The chain links TRBV10-3 to TRBJ2-7; D is undetermined. The CDR3 has 12 residues. The V end lost 7 bases, the J end lost 2 bases, and 9 bases lay between the germline ends. Germline V gives CDR1 ENHRY, CDR2 SYGVKD. Written as DNA, the CDR3 is TGTGCCATCAAGGCAGAAACCTACGAGCAGTACTTC. Its translation is CAIKAETYEQYF.

This clone was seen only a few times. The V call is TRBV7-9, the J call TRBJ2-1; 10 bases align to TRBD2. This CDR3 has 16 amino acids. CDR1 is SEHNR and CDR2 is FQNEAQ in the germline V gene (reference sequence). J was trimmed by 4 bases and V by 5 bases; bases with no gene match: 8. CDR3 nucleotide sequence: TGTGCCAGCAGCATTCTAGCGGGAGTGGTATACAATGAGCAGTTCTTC. Amino acids: CASSILAGVVYNEQFF.

This chain links TRBV13 with TRBJ1-2; no clear D gene. The CDR3 extends over 14 amino acids. The germline V gene has CDR1 PRHDT and CDR2 FYEKMQ (reference sequence). The V end was cut by 1 base, the J end by 6 bases, with 12 bases between. The CDR3 region is CASSLVSGSHGYTF. Here the CDR3 DNA reads TGTGCCAGCAGCTTAGTTTCCGGGTCTCATGGCTACACCTTC.

The chain combines TRBV28 with TRBJ2-7, with 9 positions matching TRBD1. This CDR3 has 15 amino acids. V dropped 6 bases and J dropped 2; count of bases not matched to a gene: 8. Germline V gene sequence: CDR1 MDHEN, CDR2 SYDVKM. CDR3 nucleotides: TGTGCCAGCAGGGGACAGGGCCAGAGTACCTACGAGCAGTACTTC. Its protein product is CASRGQGQSTYEQYF.

The chain has TRBV3-1 (or the pseudogene TRBV3-2) and TRBJ1-6; TRBD1 might be the D (5 bases). Trimming took off 8 bases at V and 7 bases at J, with 15 bases between the two ends. This CDR3 is 14 amino acids long. The germline V gene encodes CDR1 LGHDT and CDR2 YNNKEL (reference sequence). Written as DNA, the CDR3 is TGTGCCAGCCAAGCCCAGGGACTAAATTCACCCCTCCACTTT. Protein product: CASQAQGLNSPLHF.

The chain links TRBV12-3 or TRBV12-4 to TRBJ1-2; D is uncertain. CDR3 length: 12 amino acids. Trimming shortened V by 2 bases and J by 8 bases, and 9 bases separated the two germline ends. The CDR3 here is CASSLSLGGYTF. For the CDR3, the DNA is TGTGCCAGCAGTTTAAGTTTAGGAGGCTACACCTTC.

The genes are TRBV6-5 and TRBJ1-6; unclear D gene. Trimming took 3 bases from V and 6 from J, leaving 6 bases between them. From germline, CDR1 is MNHEY and CDR2 SVGAGI. The CDR3 contains 13 residues. CDR3 coding DNA: TGTGCCAGCAGTTATGACTTTAATTCACCCCTCCACTTT. Encoded protein: CASSYDFNSPLHF.

The table lists this clone with a count of one. The chain has TRBV24-1 and TRBJ2-2; no firm D call. This CDR3 is built from 14 residues. Trimming cost V 4 bases and J 7 bases, with 12 bases left between them. Germline CDR1 reads KGHDR; CDR2 reads SFDVKD. The CDR3 region is CATSDPNVGGELFF. The CDR3 nucleotides are TGTGCCACCAGTGACCCAAATGTGGGCGGGGAGCTGTTTTTT.